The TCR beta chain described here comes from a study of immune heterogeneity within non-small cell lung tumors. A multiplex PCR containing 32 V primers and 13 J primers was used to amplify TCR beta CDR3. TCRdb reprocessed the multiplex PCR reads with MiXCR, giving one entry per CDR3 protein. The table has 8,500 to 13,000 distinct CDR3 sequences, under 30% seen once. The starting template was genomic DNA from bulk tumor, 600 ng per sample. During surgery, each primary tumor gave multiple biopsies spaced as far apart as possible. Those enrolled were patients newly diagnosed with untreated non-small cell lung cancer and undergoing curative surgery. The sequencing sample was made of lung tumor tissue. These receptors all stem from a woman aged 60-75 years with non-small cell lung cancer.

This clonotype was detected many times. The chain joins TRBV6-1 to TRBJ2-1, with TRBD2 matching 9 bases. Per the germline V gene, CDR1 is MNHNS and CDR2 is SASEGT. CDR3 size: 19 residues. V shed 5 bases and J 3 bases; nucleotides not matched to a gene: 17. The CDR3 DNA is TGTGCCAGCAGTTCCCGTGGCCTAGCGGGGTTCATACGCTACAATGAGCAGTTCTTC. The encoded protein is CASSSRGLAGFIRYNEQFF.